The present TCR beta chain was sequenced within a study of OX40 agonist ivuxolimab in advanced cancers. The CDR3 is made up of 16 amino acids. Germline V gene lookup returns CDR1 KGHSH and CDR2 LQKENI. The ends lost 6 bases at V and 6 bases at J; junction bases unmatched: 13. Assay: immunoSEQ multiplex PCR; the TCRdb copy retains only in-frame clones and omits some. The sample records some 90,000 clones, approximately 91% being singletons. Sequencing was performed on CD4+ or CD8+ T cells sorted from blood, taken in a trial of the OX40 agonist ivuxolimab. This sequence was found in an adult with an advanced solid tumor such as melanoma, head and neck, liver or kidney cancer. The V call is TRBV18, the J call TRBJ2-2; TRBD1 agrees at 7 bases. The CDR3 nucleotides read TGTGCCAGCTCGATAAACAGGGGAACCTGGGCCGGGGAGCTGTTTTTT. As protein: CASSINRGTWAGELFF. The variable domain in full, completed from reference TRBV18 and TRBJ2-2, reads NAGVMQNPRHLVRRRGQEARLRCSPMKGHSHVYWYRQLPEEGLKFMVYLQKENIIDESGMPKERFSAEFPKEGPSILRIQQVVRGDSAAYFCASSINRGTWAGELFFGEGSRLTVL.